These 30 T cell receptor beta chains share one sample of origin, sequenced in a study of cytomegalovirus exposure and HLA in healthy donors. Assay used: immunoSEQ multiplex PCR; TCRdb lists only in-frame clones, some missing. This sample has some 240,000 clones, with around 87% found just once. The sample consisted of PBMCs. These receptors all stem from a woman under 30 in good health and CMV-seropositive.

This CDR3 reads CASSNWDRGSSYEQYF. In nucleotides, the CDR3 is TGCGCCAGCAGTAATTGGGACAGGGGGAGCTCCTACGAGCAGTACTTC. This chain uses TRBV10-2 with TRBJ2-7, with TRBD1 identical over 11 bases. The CDR3 covers 16 residues. V gave up 5 bases and J gave up 0 bases; unmatched junction bases: 6. The germline V gene has CDR1 WSHSY and CDR2 SAAADI.

This clone was detected a few times. The rearrangement links TRBV30 to TRBJ1-2; 7 nucleotides align to TRBD1. V lost 4 bases and J lost 1; bases outside the gene matches: 3. Germline values: CDR1 GTSNPN, CDR2 SVGIG (reference sequence). CDR3 length equals 13 residues. Here the CDR3 reads CAWKGTVNYGYTF. The CDR3 DNA follows: TGTGCCTGGAAAGGGACAGTTAACTATGGCTACACCTTC. Combining the CDR3 with reference TRBV30 and TRBJ1-2 gives the whole variable domain SQTIHQWPATLVQPVGSPLSLECTVEGTSNPNLYWYRQAAGRGLQLLFYSVGIGQISSEVPQNLSASRPQDRQFILSSKKLLLSDSGFYLCAWKGTVNYGYTFGSGTRLTVV.

The genes are TRBV27 and TRBJ2-5; TRBD1 aligns across 7 bases. The CDR3 contains 13 residues. V trimming: 6 bases; J trimming: 5 bases; junction bases outside the gene matches: 6. CDR1 and CDR2 (germline): MNHEY, SMNVEV (reference sequence). The CDR3 DNA follows: TGTGCCAGCAGCCCACAGGGGTGGGAGACCCAGTACTTC. Amino acids: CASSPQGWETQYF.

This rearrangement joins TRBV28 to TRBJ1-2; D not resolved. With 3 bases removed from V and 4 bases from J, the gap between germline ends came to 15 bases. The CDR3 covers 15 residues. Germline CDR1 MDHEN, CDR2 SYDVKM. CDR3 bases: TGTGCCAGCAGTTTTGAGAGAGTCTTAACCTATGGCTACACCTTC. Protein: CASSFERVLTYGYTF.

The V gene is TRBV5-1, the J gene TRBJ2-2; D uncertain. Trimming pared 0 bases from V and 2 bases from J, leaving 8 bases between. The CDR3 sequence is 15 residues long. Germline CDR1 is SGHRS and CDR2 is YFSETQ. Written as DNA, the CDR3 is TGCGCCAGCAGCTTGGGCAACTCAAACACCGGGGAGCTGTTTTTT. Its protein is CASSLGNSNTGELFF.

The chain has TRBV12-5 and TRBJ2-1, with 13 bases lining up with TRBD2. V trimming: 1 base; J trimming: 10 bases; junction bases outside the gene matches: 16. CDR1 LGHNT and CDR2 FRNRAP come from the germline V gene. The CDR3 spans 19 residues. This CDR3 is CASGLELRLAGGPGTEQFF. In DNA, the CDR3 is TGTGCTAGTGGTTTGGAGCTTAGACTAGCGGGAGGTCCGGGTACGGAGCAGTTCTTC.

Here the CDR3 reads CASNELAGGSYEQYF. The CDR3 DNA follows: TGCGCCAGCAACGAACTAGCGGGAGGTTCCTACGAGCAGTACTTC. The chain recombines TRBV5-1 with TRBJ2-7, with 12 bases identical to TRBD2. CDR1 is SGHRS, CDR2 YFSETQ, per germline. This CDR3 has 15 amino acids. The trim removed 6 bases at V and 1 base at J, leaving 5 bases unmatched. Full variable domain (remainder filled in from reference TRBV5-1 and TRBJ2-7): KAGVTQTPRYLIKTRGQQVTLSCSPISGHRSVSWYQQTPGQGLQFLFEYFSETQRNKGNFPGRFSGRQFSNSRSEMNVSTLELGDSALYLCASNELAGGSYEQYFGPGTRLTVT.

This clone was seen a handful of times. The chain employs TRBV6-1 and TRBJ2-7; 7 bases are shared with TRBD1. This CDR3 is 15 amino acids long. V lost 1 base, J lost 4 bases, and 7 bases stayed unmatched. The germline gives CDR1 MNHNS, CDR2 SASEGT. The CDR3 protein is CASSEVQGVSYEQYF. CDR3 in DNA: TGTGCCAGCAGTGAAGTCCAGGGGGTGTCATACGAGCAGTACTTC.

The chain joins TRBV15 to TRBJ2-3, with 9 bases aligning to TRBD2. This CDR3 is built from 14 residues. Germline CDR1 reads LNHNV; CDR2 reads YYDKDF (reference sequence). V lost 4 bases, J lost 4 bases, and 3 bases stayed unmatched. DNA of the CDR3: TGTGCCACCAGCACTAGCGGGATTGCAGATACGCAGTATTTT. This gives the protein CATSTSGIADTQYF.

CDR3 amino acids: CAIKDRESTDTQYF. Written as DNA, the CDR3 is TGTGCCATAAAAGACAGGGAAAGCACAGATACGCAGTATTTT. The gene calls are TRBV27 and TRBJ2-3, with 7 bases that match TRBD1. The V segment lost 10 bases and the J segment 0 bases; nucleotides outside the gene matches: 7. The CDR3 runs 14 residues. The germline gives CDR1 MNHEY, CDR2 SMNVEV (reference sequence).

J is TRBJ1-2 and V is TRBV7-2; D call uncertain. V shed 3 bases and J shed 0 bases, with 17 bases lying between them. Germline CDR1 and CDR2: SGHTA and FQGNSA. The CDR3 is 17 amino acids. The CDR3 DNA sequence: TGTGCCAGCAGCTTGGGTCCAACTACCTACTCTAACTATGGCTACACCTTC. Protein product: CASSLGPTTYSNYGYTF. The full variable domain, its missing parts supplied by reference TRBV7-2 and TRBJ1-2, is GAGVSQSPSNKVTEKGKDVELRCDPISGHTALYWYRQSLGQGLEFLIYFQGNSAPDKSGLPSDRFSAERTGGSVSTLTIQRTQQEDSAVYLCASSLGPTTYSNYGYTFGSGTRLTVV.

The chain has TRBV27 and TRBJ1-1; D gene uncertain. This CDR3 has 14 residues. CDR1 is MNHEY and CDR2 is SMNVEV in the germline V gene (reference sequence). V lost 7 bases and J lost 0, with 12 bases in between. The CDR3 is CASKAMGMNTEAFF. Here the CDR3 DNA reads TGTGCCAGCAAAGCCATGGGCATGAACACTGAAGCTTTCTTT.

The table lists this clone with a count of one. The CDR3 bases are TGTGCCAGCTCACCAAACGGGAGGGCCCGGTACGAGCAGTACTTC. Its translation: CASSPNGRARYEQYF. This chain links TRBV18 with TRBJ2-7; TRBD2 matches 8 bases. The trim removed 2 bases at V and 4 bases at J, leaving 7 bases unmatched. This CDR3 has 15 residues. Germline V CDR1 and CDR2: KGHSH, LQKENI.

The genes are TRBV19 and TRBJ2-7; D remains unclear. The germline CDR1 and CDR2 sequences are LNHDA and SQIVND (reference sequence). The CDR3 is made up of 14 amino acids. V was clipped by 4 bases and J by 1 base, with 11 bases between them. This CDR3 is CASSTPDNSYEQYF. In DNA, the CDR3 is TGTGCCAGTAGTACCCCCGACAATTCCTACGAGCAGTACTTC.

V usage is TRBV28 and J usage is TRBJ1-5; TRBD1 aligns across 7 bases. Germline values: CDR1 MDHEN, CDR2 SYDVKM. The CDR3 has 14 residues. The V and J ends lost 10 bases and 0 bases, in that order; junction bases with no gene match: 6. CDR3 in amino acids: CATQGGYSNQPQHF. The CDR3 DNA is TGTGCCACCCAGGGGGGTTATAGCAATCAGCCCCAGCATTTT.

The rearrangement links TRBV6-1 to TRBJ1-2, with D perhaps TRBD1 (6 bases). The CDR3 covers 14 residues. V gave up 3 bases and J gave up 3 bases, with 11 bases separating them. In germline, CDR1 is MNHNS, CDR2 SASEGT. This CDR3 is CASSERQAYYGYTF. The CDR3, as DNA: TGTGCCAGCAGTGAGAGACAGGCGTACTATGGCTACACCTTC.

The chain carries TRBV11-2 and TRBJ2-1; D may be TRBD2 (6 bases). CDR3 length equals 14 residues. With 8 bases removed from V and 6 bases from J, the gap between germline ends came to 17 bases. Germline CDR1 SGHAT, CDR2 FQNNGV. For the CDR3, the DNA is TGTGCCAGCCCCGATGAGCTAGCGACCAATGAGCAGTTCTTC. Protein sequence: CASPDELATNEQFF.

In DNA, the CDR3 is TGTGCCAGCAGTGACTCGTACGCGGCCCCAACCTACGAGCAGTACTTC. Translated: CASSDSYAAPTYEQYF. The chain has TRBV6-4 and TRBJ2-7; D uncertain. The CDR3 has 16 amino acids. The germline CDR1 and CDR2 sequences are MRHNA and SNTAGT. V lost 0 bases to trimming and J lost 2 bases, with 14 bases between them.

V is TRBV6-1 and J is TRBJ2-1, with 11 bases matching TRBD2. The ends lost 5 bases at V and 5 bases at J; junction bases unmatched: 5. This CDR3 spans 15 amino acids. Germline values: CDR1 MNHNS, CDR2 SASEGT. The CDR3 protein is CASSLSGRANNEQFF. DNA of the CDR3: TGTGCCAGCAGTCTTAGCGGGAGGGCCAACAATGAGCAGTTCTTC.

The rearrangement links TRBV7-8 to TRBJ2-2; D ambiguous. The V and J ends lost 5 bases and 1 base respectively, with 17 bases between them. In germline, CDR1 is SGHVS, CDR2 FQNEAQ. CDR3 length: 17 amino acids. CDR3 residues: CASSPSISLLNTGELFF. The DNA of the CDR3 is TGTGCCAGCAGCCCATCGATAAGCTTATTGAACACCGGGGAGCTGTTTTTT.

The chain links TRBV28 to TRBJ1-2; 11 bases fit TRBD1. This CDR3 region has 16 residues. V was pared by 2 bases and J by 6 bases, with 8 bases of the junction left unmatched. Germline V gene lookup returns CDR1 MDHEN and CDR2 SYDVKM. CDR3 in amino acids: CASSLRGTGGMHGYTF. The DNA of the CDR3 is TGTGCCAGCAGTTTAAGGGGGACAGGGGGTATGCATGGCTACACCTTC.

This CDR3 reads CASSLRTGGNTEAFF. The CDR3 DNA follows: TGTGCCAGCAGCCTCCGGACAGGGGGGAACACTGAAGCTTTCTTT. V and J are TRBV2 and TRBJ1-1; 10 bases align to TRBD1. V trimming: 6 bases; J trimming: 1 base; junction bases outside the gene matches: 5. The CDR3 is made up of 15 amino acids. Germline V gives CDR1 SNHLY, CDR2 FYNNEI.

The rearrangement links TRBV2 to TRBJ1-1; 8 nucleotides line up with TRBD1. The germline V gene has CDR1 SNHLY and CDR2 FYNNEI. Trimming cost V 7 bases and J 3 bases; bases outside gene matches: 10. This CDR3 is 15 amino acids long. In DNA, the CDR3 is TGTGCCAGCACCGCCCAGGGGGCAGGGGACACTGAAGCTTTCTTT. This codes for CASTAQGAGDTEAFF.

This sequence joins TRBV28 and TRBJ2-7; the match to TRBD1 covers 9 bases. The CDR3 covers 14 residues. In germline, CDR1 is MDHEN, CDR2 SYDVKM. J lost 2 bases, V lost 7 bases, and 6 bases had no gene match. The chain's CDR3 is CASTPGQGPYEQYF. CDR3 nucleotide sequence: TGTGCCAGCACGCCGGGACAGGGCCCCTACGAGCAGTACTTC.

This clone occurred a few times. The chain couples TRBV7-8 to TRBJ2-7, with TRBD2 matching 7 bases. This CDR3 is 15 amino acids long. V was clipped by 5 bases and J by 5 bases; unmatched bases: 12. Germline CDR1 is SGHVS and CDR2 is FQNEAQ. Here the CDR3 reads CASSLDLAAGDEQYF. CDR3 DNA sequence: TGTGCCAGCAGCCTTGACCTAGCGGCGGGGGACGAGCAGTACTTC.

The chain joins TRBV28 to TRBJ2-2, with 9 bases identical to TRBD1. With 3 bases clipped from V and 5 bases from J, the junction kept 4 bases outside the gene matches. The germline V gene has CDR1 MDHEN and CDR2 SYDVKM. The CDR3 contains 15 residues. The CDR3 protein is CASSLGTGITGELFF. Here the CDR3 DNA reads TGTGCCAGCAGTTTGGGGACAGGGATTACCGGGGAGCTGTTTTTT. The full variable domain, its missing parts supplied by reference TRBV28 and TRBJ2-2, is DVKVTQSSRYLVKRTGEKVFLECVQDMDHENMFWYRQDPGLGLRLIYFSYDVKMKEKGDIPEGYSVSREKKERFSLILESASTNQTSMYLCASSLGTGITGELFFGEGSRLTVL.

This clone was counted only a few times. This sequence joins TRBV25-1 and TRBJ2-3; 7 bases are shared with TRBD1. Germline V gene lookup returns CDR1 MGHDK and CDR2 SYGVNS. There are 15 residues in the CDR3. The V segment lost 4 bases and the J segment 3 bases; nucleotides outside the gene matches: 7. The CDR3 DNA reads TGTGCCAGCAGTGGAACGACAGGGTCGACAGATACGCAGTATTTT. It translates to CASSGTTGSTDTQYF.

This chain links TRBV28 with TRBJ1-1; no firm D call. The germline V and J ends were trimmed by 5 bases and 3 bases, with 13 bases remaining between them. CDR3 length: 14 amino acids. The germline gives CDR1 MDHEN, CDR2 SYDVKM. Written as DNA, the CDR3 is TGTGCCAGCAGTCTCGTGCGGGTGGACACTGAAGCTTTCTTT. It yields the protein CASSLVRVDTEAFF.

The chain combines TRBV5-1 with TRBJ2-7; 8 bases line up with TRBD1. The CDR3 is made up of 14 amino acids. Looked up from germline, CDR1 is SGHRS and CDR2 is YFSETQ. V dropped 0 bases and J dropped 2; count of bases not matched to a gene: 1. The CDR3 nucleotides are TGCGCCAGCAGCTTGGGGACAGGGACCTACGAGCAGTACTTC. It yields the protein CASSLGTGTYEQYF.

The chain has TRBV27 and TRBJ2-1; 11 bases agree with TRBD1. The CDR3 has 14 residues. Losses at the gene ends were 8 bases for V and 6 bases for J; bases not matched to a gene: 6. Germline-derived CDR1 and CDR2 are MNHEY and SMNVEV (reference sequence). The chain's CDR3 is CASGPGTGGNEQFF. CDR3 in DNA: TGTGCCAGCGGGCCAGGGACAGGGGGCAATGAGCAGTTCTTC.